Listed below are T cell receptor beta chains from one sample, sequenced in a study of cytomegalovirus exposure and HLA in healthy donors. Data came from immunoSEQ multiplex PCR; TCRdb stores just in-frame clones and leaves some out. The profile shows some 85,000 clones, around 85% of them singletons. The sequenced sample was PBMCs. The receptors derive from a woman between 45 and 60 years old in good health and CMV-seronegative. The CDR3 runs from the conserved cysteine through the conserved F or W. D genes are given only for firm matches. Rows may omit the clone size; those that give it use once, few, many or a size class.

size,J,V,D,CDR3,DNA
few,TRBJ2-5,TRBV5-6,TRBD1,CASSTWTGGMQYF,TGTGCCAGCAGCACGTGGACAGGGGGTATGCAGTACTTC
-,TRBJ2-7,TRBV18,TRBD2,CASSPGLAGDEQYF,TGTGCCAGCTCACCTGGACTAGCGGGAGATGAGCAGTACTTC
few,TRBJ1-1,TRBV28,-,CASSLGQTEAFF,TGTGCCAGCAGTTTGGGGCAAACTGAAGCTTTCTTT
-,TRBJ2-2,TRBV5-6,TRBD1,CASSSTGATGELFF,TGTGCCAGCAGTTCTACAGGGGCGACCGGGGAGCTGTTTTTT
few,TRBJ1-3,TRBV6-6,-,CASSYSGGFGNTIYF,TGTGCCAGCAGTTACTCTGGCGGTTTTGGAAACACCATATATTTT
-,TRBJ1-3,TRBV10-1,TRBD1,CASTQGAGNTIYF,TGCGCCAGCACCCAGGGGGCTGGAAACACCATATATTTT
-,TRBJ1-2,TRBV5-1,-,CASREEDETNYGYTF,TGCGCCAGCAGAGAGGAGGACGAAACTAACTATGGCTACACCTTC
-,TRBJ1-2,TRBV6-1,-,CASSPTGVIYGYTF,TGTGCCAGCAGCCCGACCGGGGTTATCTATGGCTACACCTTC
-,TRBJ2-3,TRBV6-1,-,CASMNRQGRTDTQYF,TGTGCCAGCATGAACCGGCAGGGTCGCACAGATACGCAGTATTTT
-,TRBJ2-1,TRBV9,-,CASSISDNEQFF,TGTGCCAGCAGCATTAGCGACAATGAGCAGTTCTTC
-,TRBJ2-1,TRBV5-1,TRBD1,CASSLVGGNSNEQFF,TGCGCCAGCAGCTTGGTAGGGGGCAATAGTAATGAGCAGTTCTTC
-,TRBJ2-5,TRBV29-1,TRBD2,CSVERGGDQYF,TGCAGCGTTGAACGGGGGGGCGACCAGTACTTC
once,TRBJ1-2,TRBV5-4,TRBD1,CASSYRDRGGDGYTF,TGTGCCAGCAGCTATAGGGACAGGGGAGGTGATGGCTACACCTTC
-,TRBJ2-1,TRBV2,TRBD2,CASRARGGDPNEQFF,TGTGCCAGCAGAGCCCGCGGGGGGGATCCCAATGAGCAGTTCTTC
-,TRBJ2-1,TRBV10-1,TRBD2,CASSESSGSSYNEQFF,TGCGCCAGCAGTGAGTCGAGCGGGAGCTCCTACAATGAGCAGTTCTTC
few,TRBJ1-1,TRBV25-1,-,CASSEPEGVNTEAFF,TGTGCCAGCAGTGAACCCGAGGGGGTGAACACTGAAGCTTTCTTT
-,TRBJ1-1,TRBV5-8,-,CASSLTRNTEAFF,TGTGCCAGCAGCTTAACGCGGAACACTGAAGCTTTCTTT
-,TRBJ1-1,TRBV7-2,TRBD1,CASSLPRQGELAFF,TGTGCCAGCAGCTTACCCCGACAGGGGGAGCTTGCTTTCTTT
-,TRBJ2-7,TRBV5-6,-,CASSLMGRSNEQYF,TGTGCCAGCAGCTTGATGGGGAGAAGCAACGAGCAGTACTTC
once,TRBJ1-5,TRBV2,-,CASTFREGNQPQHF,TGTGCCAGCACTTTCAGGGAAGGCAATCAGCCCCAGCATTTT
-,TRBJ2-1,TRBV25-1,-,CASGASGAPKQFF,TGTGCCAGCGGAGCCTCTGGAGCTCCTAAGCAGTTCTTC
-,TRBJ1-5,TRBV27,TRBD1,CASRPGTDSNQPQHF,TGTGCCAGCAGACCCGGGACAGATAGCAATCAGCCCCAGCATTTT
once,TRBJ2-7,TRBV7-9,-,CASSPGGTFYEQYF,TGTGCCAGCAGCCCAGGCGGGACTTTCTACGAGCAGTACTTC
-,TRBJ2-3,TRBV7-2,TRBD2,CASSTRRTSGDTDTQYF,TGTGCCAGCAGCACTCGTCGGACTAGCGGGGACACAGATACGCAGTATTTT
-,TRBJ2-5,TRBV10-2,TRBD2,CASSEPTSGRPETQYF,TGCGCCAGCAGTGAACCTACTAGCGGGAGACCAGAGACCCAGTACTTC
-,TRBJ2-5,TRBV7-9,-,CASSLTELQETQYF,TGTGCCAGCAGCTTAACAGAACTCCAAGAGACCCAGTACTTC
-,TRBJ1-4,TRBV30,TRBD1,CATPQGVLNEKLFF,TGTGCCACCCCCCAGGGGGTTCTTAATGAAAAACTGTTTTTT
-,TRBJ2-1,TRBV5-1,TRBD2,CASSLMGEGLNEQFF,TGCGCCAGCAGCTTGATGGGGGAGGGCCTCAATGAGCAGTTCTTC
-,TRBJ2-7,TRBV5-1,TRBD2,CASSLGGLVHEQYF,TGCGCCAGCAGCTTGGGGGGACTAGTCCACGAGCAGTACTTC
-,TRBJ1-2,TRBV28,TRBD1,CASSSRGTADGGGYTF,TGTGCCAGCAGTTCTAGAGGGACAGCAGATGGAGGTGGCTACACCTTC
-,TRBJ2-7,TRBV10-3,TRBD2,CAISEVSGRADEQYF,TGTGCCATCAGTGAGGTGAGCGGGAGGGCTGATGAGCAGTACTTC
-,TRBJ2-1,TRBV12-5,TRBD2,CASGLAAGTSGGTEQFF,TGTGCTAGTGGTTTGGCAGCCGGGACTAGCGGGGGGACTGAGCAGTTCTTC
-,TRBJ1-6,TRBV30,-,CAWSRVRGSSPLHF,TGTGCCTGGAGTCGTGTGAGGGGGAGTTCACCCCTCCACTTT
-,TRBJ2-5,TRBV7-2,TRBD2,CASSPDPRTSGSQGETQYF,TGTGCCAGCAGCCCCGACCCCAGGACTAGCGGGAGTCAAGGAGAGACCCAGTACTTC
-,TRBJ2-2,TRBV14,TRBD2,CASSQEAGVNTGELFF,TGTGCCAGCAGCCAAGAAGCGGGAGTAAACACCGGGGAGCTGTTTTTT
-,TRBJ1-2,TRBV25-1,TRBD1,CASNRDSAYGYTF,TGTGCCAGCAATCGGGACAGCGCTTATGGCTACACCTTC
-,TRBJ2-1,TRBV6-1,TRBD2,CASSNSGGTYNEQFF,TGTGCCAGCAGTAATAGCGGGGGAACCTACAATGAGCAGTTCTTC
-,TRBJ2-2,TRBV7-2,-,CASSYYPGELFF,TGTGCCAGCAGCTACTACCCCGGGGAGCTGTTTTTT
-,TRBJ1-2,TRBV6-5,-,CASSYGGANYGYTF,TGTGCCAGCAGTTACGGAGGGGCCAACTATGGCTACACCTTC
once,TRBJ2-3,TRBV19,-,CASSTDSSTDTQYF,TGTGCCAGTAGTACAGATTCTAGCACAGATACGCAGTATTTT